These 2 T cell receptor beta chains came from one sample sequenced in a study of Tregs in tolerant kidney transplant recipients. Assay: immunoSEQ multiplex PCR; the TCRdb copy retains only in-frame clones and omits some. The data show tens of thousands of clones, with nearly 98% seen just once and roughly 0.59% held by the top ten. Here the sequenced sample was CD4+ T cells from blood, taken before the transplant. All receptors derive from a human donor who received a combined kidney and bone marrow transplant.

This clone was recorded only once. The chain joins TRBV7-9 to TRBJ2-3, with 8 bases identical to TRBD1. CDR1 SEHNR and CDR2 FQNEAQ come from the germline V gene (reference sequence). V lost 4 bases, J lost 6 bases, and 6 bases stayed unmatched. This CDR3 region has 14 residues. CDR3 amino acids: CASSSRRTGDTQYF. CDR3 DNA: TGTGCCAGCAGCTCCCGGCGGACAGGGGATACGCAGTATTTT. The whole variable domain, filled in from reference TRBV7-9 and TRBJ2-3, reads DTGVSQNPRHKITKRGQNVTFRCDPISEHNRLYWYRQTLGQGPEFLTYFQNEAQLEKSRLLSDRFSAERPKGSFSTLEIQRTEQGDSAMYLCASSSRRTGDTQYFGPGTRLTVL.

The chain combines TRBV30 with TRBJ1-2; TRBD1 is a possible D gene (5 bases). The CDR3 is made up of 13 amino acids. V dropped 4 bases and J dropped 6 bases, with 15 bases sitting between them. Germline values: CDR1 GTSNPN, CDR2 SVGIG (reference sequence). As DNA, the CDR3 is TGTGCCTGGAAGGACCTGACAGAAGATGGCTACACCTTC. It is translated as CAWKDLTEDGYTF.